This is a list of T cell receptor beta chains from one sample in a study of cytomegalovirus exposure and HLA in healthy donors. Here immunoSEQ multiplex PCR was the method, and the copy in TCRdb shows in-frame clones only, minus some. The table records 250,000 to 350,000 clones, 87% of them present only once. Sample: PBMCs. The receptor set was obtained from a woman in her twenties or thirties in good health and CMV-seropositive. Both conserved end residues are part of each CDR3. Fields, in order: D gene, J gene, V gene, clone size, CDR3 DNA, CDR3 protein. A D gene is named only where the DNA matches it firmly. Size is omitted from some rows. Given values are once, few, many or a class for expanded clones.

d_call: NA
j_call: TRBJ2-1
v_call: TRBV29-1
clone_size: once
cdr3_nt: TGCAGCGTGGCGGGTCTAGTGAATGAGCAGTTCTTC
cdr3_aa: CSVAGLVNEQFF

d_call: NA
j_call: TRBJ1-2
v_call: TRBV6-5
clone_size: NA
cdr3_nt: TGTGCCAGCAGTTACGTGGACGGCGCTAACTATGGCTACACCTTC
cdr3_aa: CASSYVDGANYGYTF

d_call: TRBD1
j_call: TRBJ1-2
v_call: TRBV5-6
clone_size: NA
cdr3_nt: TGTGCCAGCAGCCCGGGACAGGGCTTTTTCTACACCTTC
cdr3_aa: CASSPGQGFFYTF

d_call: NA
j_call: TRBJ2-5
v_call: TRBV5-4
clone_size: NA
cdr3_nt: TGTGCCAGCAGCTTGGTTGCTAGCGCACAAGAGACCCAGTACTTC
cdr3_aa: CASSLVASAQETQYF

d_call: TRBD1
j_call: TRBJ2-2
v_call: TRBV11-3
clone_size: NA
cdr3_nt: TGTGCCAGCAGCGATAGACAGGGGGCTTACACCGGGGAGCTGTTTTTT
cdr3_aa: CASSDRQGAYTGELFF

d_call: NA
j_call: TRBJ1-2
v_call: TRBV28
clone_size: once
cdr3_nt: TGTGCCAGCAGACCAGGTGGACCTGGCTACACCTTC
cdr3_aa: CASRPGGPGYTF

d_call: TRBD1
j_call: TRBJ1-2
v_call: TRBV6-5
clone_size: NA
cdr3_nt: TGTGCCAGCAGAAAGGACAGGGACGCCTATGGCTACACCTTC
cdr3_aa: CASRKDRDAYGYTF

d_call: NA
j_call: TRBJ2-7
v_call: TRBV7-3
clone_size: once
cdr3_nt: TGTGCCAGCAGCTTGGGCCCCCGGACCTCCTACGAGCAGTACTTC
cdr3_aa: CASSLGPRTSYEQYF

d_call: NA
j_call: TRBJ1-5
v_call: TRBV30
clone_size: once
cdr3_nt: TGTGCCCGCACAACCTCTGACGGGCATAACAATCAGCCCCAGCATTTT
cdr3_aa: CARTTSDGHNNQPQHF

d_call: NA
j_call: TRBJ1-5
v_call: TRBV15
clone_size: few
cdr3_nt: TGTGCCACCAGCACAGGGGTAACGAGCAATCAGCCCCAGCATTTT
cdr3_aa: CATSTGVTSNQPQHF

d_call: NA
j_call: TRBJ2-2
v_call: TRBV7-3
clone_size: NA
cdr3_nt: TGTGCCAGCAGCTTAATGGTAGACACCGGGGAGCTGTTTTTT
cdr3_aa: CASSLMVDTGELFF

d_call: NA
j_call: TRBJ2-3
v_call: TRBV18
clone_size: NA
cdr3_nt: TGTGCCAGCTCCAGGGATCCTGTTGCAGATACGCAGTATTTT
cdr3_aa: CASSRDPVADTQYF

d_call: TRBD1
j_call: TRBJ1-1
v_call: TRBV6-5
clone_size: NA
cdr3_nt: TGTGCCAGCAGTTACCACAGGGGGGTGAACACTGAAGCTTTCTTT
cdr3_aa: CASSYHRGVNTEAFF

d_call: NA
j_call: TRBJ2-1
v_call: TRBV7-3
clone_size: NA
cdr3_nt: TGTGCCAGCAGCTCTATAGCGGAACCCTACAATGAGCAGTTCTTC
cdr3_aa: CASSSIAEPYNEQFF

d_call: NA
j_call: TRBJ1-2
v_call: TRBV5-4
clone_size: few
cdr3_nt: TGTGCCAGCAGCCCCCCAACGGAACGTGGGGGTGGCTACACCTTC
cdr3_aa: CASSPPTERGGGYTF

d_call: TRBD1
j_call: TRBJ2-4
v_call: TRBV6-5
clone_size: NA
cdr3_nt: TGTGCCAGCAAAGACAGGGGATACGGCGAAAACATTCAGTACTTC
cdr3_aa: CASKDRGYGENIQYF

d_call: NA
j_call: TRBJ1-1
v_call: TRBV7-6
clone_size: NA
cdr3_nt: TGTGCCAGCAGCTTAGTAGATGAAATGAACACTGAAGCTTTCTTT
cdr3_aa: CASSLVDEMNTEAFF

d_call: TRBD1
j_call: TRBJ2-7
v_call: TRBV6-1
clone_size: NA
cdr3_nt: TGTGCCAGCAGTGAACAGATGGAGAGACAGGGCTACGAGCAGTACTTC
cdr3_aa: CASSEQMERQGYEQYF

d_call: TRBD2
j_call: TRBJ2-2
v_call: TRBV5-1
clone_size: NA
cdr3_nt: TGCGCCAGCTCTAGCGGCGGAGACACCGGGGAGCTGTTTTTT
cdr3_aa: CASSSGGDTGELFF

d_call: NA
j_call: TRBJ2-5
v_call: TRBV7-7
clone_size: NA
cdr3_nt: TGTGCCAGCAGCTTAGGGCTCAGAGAGACCCAGTACTTC
cdr3_aa: CASSLGLRETQYF

d_call: NA
j_call: TRBJ1-1
v_call: TRBV5-6
clone_size: NA
cdr3_nt: TGTGCCAGCAGCTTGGTGCAAAAAAGGGAAGCTTTCTTT
cdr3_aa: CASSLVQKREAFF

d_call: TRBD2
j_call: TRBJ2-5
v_call: TRBV4-1
clone_size: NA
cdr3_nt: TGCGCCAGCAGCCAAGATGGGCTAGCGGGAGTCTGGGAGACCCAGTACTTC
cdr3_aa: CASSQDGLAGVWETQYF

d_call: NA
j_call: TRBJ1-4
v_call: TRBV19
clone_size: NA
cdr3_nt: TGTGCCAGCTCCCGGGGTGAAAAACTGTTTTTT
cdr3_aa: CASSRGEKLFF

d_call: TRBD1
j_call: TRBJ1-4
v_call: TRBV29-1
clone_size: NA
cdr3_nt: TGCAGCGTAGGGACAGGGATGAATGAAAAACTGTTTTTT
cdr3_aa: CSVGTGMNEKLFF

d_call: NA
j_call: TRBJ2-5
v_call: TRBV5-4
clone_size: NA
cdr3_nt: TGTGCCAGCAGCTTGGGGTTGGCCACACACGAGACCCAGTACTTC
cdr3_aa: CASSLGLATHETQYF

d_call: NA
j_call: TRBJ2-1
v_call: TRBV5-4
clone_size: NA
cdr3_nt: TGTGCCAGCAGCTTAGGCAGCTCCTACAATGAGCAGTTCTTC
cdr3_aa: CASSLGSSYNEQFF

d_call: TRBD1
j_call: TRBJ1-4
v_call: TRBV15
clone_size: NA
cdr3_nt: TGTGCCACCAGGCCCGGGACAGACTCGAATGAAAAACTGTTTTTT
cdr3_aa: CATRPGTDSNEKLFF

d_call: TRBD1
j_call: TRBJ1-6
v_call: TRBV2
clone_size: NA
cdr3_nt: TGTGCCAGCAGTGAGTACAGGGGGACGGATTCACCCCTCCACTTT
cdr3_aa: CASSEYRGTDSPLHF

d_call: NA
j_call: TRBJ1-4
v_call: TRBV14
clone_size: few
cdr3_nt: TGTGCCAGCAGCCGGAATAATGAAAAACTGTTTTTT
cdr3_aa: CASSRNNEKLFF

d_call: TRBD1
j_call: TRBJ2-1
v_call: TRBV6-5
clone_size: NA
cdr3_nt: TGTGCCAGCAGTTACTCTACCGGACAGGGATCGTTCTTC
cdr3_aa: CASSYSTGQGSFF

d_call: NA
j_call: TRBJ2-6
v_call: TRBV2
clone_size: NA
cdr3_nt: TGTGCCAGCTTAAGACGGAACTCTGGGGCCAACGTCCTGACTTTC
cdr3_aa: CASLRRNSGANVLTF

d_call: NA
j_call: TRBJ2-7
v_call: TRBV7-5
clone_size: once
cdr3_nt: TGTGCCAGAAGCTTACGGGAAAGGTACGAGCAGTACTTC
cdr3_aa: CARSLRERYEQYF